The 6 T cell receptor beta chains below come from one sample, sequenced in a study of PD-L1 blockade in urothelial cancer (dated by TCRdb to 2016 to 2017). Library creation used the immunoSEQ multiplex PCR assay. As stored in TCRdb, this immuneACCESS dataset retains in-frame rearrangements with V and J assigned. A fraction of the clones does not appear; measured against another copy, unresolved V genes explain less than half of the discrepancy, and the remainder lacks a known reason. The sample table holds 44,000 or so clones, of which roughly four fifths were seen once. The ten top clones hold roughly 3.2% of the sample. Sequences were derived from PBMCs, sampled around atezolizumab (anti-PD-L1) treatment. The receptors derive from a man in his 70s with urothelial cancer.

The V gene is TRBV7-2, the J gene TRBJ2-5; D is uncertain. The CDR3 spans 13 residues. Germline CDR1 is SGHTA and CDR2 is FQGNSA. The germline V and J ends were trimmed by 3 bases and 5 bases, with 10 bases remaining between them. CDR3: CASSFSPRETQYF. For the CDR3, the DNA is TGTGCCAGCAGCTTTTCGCCCAGGGAGACCCAGTACTTC.

The chain uses TRBV5-4 and TRBJ2-6; D ambiguous. The CDR3 is 15 residues long. The germline V gene encodes CDR1 SGHNT and CDR2 YYREEE (reference sequence). The V and J ends lost 2 bases and 0 bases respectively, with 6 bases between them. The CDR3 bases are TGTGCCAGCAGCTTACTCCTCTCTGGGGCCAACGTCCTGACTTTC. Residues: CASSLLLSGANVLTF.

The count of this clone is one. This chain connects TRBV18 to TRBJ2-7; 10 nucleotides line up with TRBD1. Germline V gene lookup returns CDR1 KGHSH and CDR2 LQKENI. V dropped 3 bases and J dropped 5; count of bases not matched to a gene: 7. CDR3 length: 15 amino acids. The CDR3 region is CASSPSWDRGNEQYF. The CDR3 DNA follows: TGTGCCAGCTCACCCTCCTGGGACAGGGGAAACGAGCAGTACTTC.

Regarding this clone: The sample carries other DNA sequences with the same CDR3. V is TRBV7-8 and J is TRBJ2-7; TRBD2 agrees at 12 bases. Germline V CDR1 and CDR2: SGHVS, FQNEAQ. The CDR3 is 15 residues long. The J segment lost 4 bases and the V segment lost 3 bases, leaving 4 bases of the junction unmatched. This chain's CDR3 is CASSFRLAGVYEQYF. The DNA of the CDR3 is TGTGCCAGCAGCTTTAGACTAGCGGGGGTGTACGAGCAGTACTTC.

V usage is TRBV19 and J usage is TRBJ1-5; possibly TRBD1 for D (6 bases). V lost 5 bases and J 7 bases, leaving 12 bases between the germline ends. The CDR3 sequence is 13 residues long. In germline, CDR1 is LNHDA, CDR2 SQIVND (reference sequence). The CDR3 here is CASSPQGNQPQHF. CDR3 sequence (DNA): TGTGCCAGTAGTCCCCAGGGGAACCAGCCCCAGCATTTT.

This clone was seen just once. The chain recombines TRBV7-9 with TRBJ2-1; TRBD1 matches 10 bases. Germline CDR1 is SEHNR and CDR2 is FQNEAQ (reference sequence). The CDR3 length is 14 residues. The V segment lost 6 bases and the J segment 7 bases; nucleotides outside the gene matches: 6. The CDR3 bases are TGTGCCAGCAGAGGGACAGGGGTTTGGAATGAGCAGTTCTTC. Protein: CASRGTGVWNEQFF.